This TCR beta chain was sequenced in a study of regulatory T cells in long-lasting Graves disease. iRepertoire HTBI primers and Arm-PCR of CDR3 regions built TCR beta libraries. In the source study's methods: Samples collectively showed some 65 TRBV and roughly 15 TRBJ segments. One entry per CDR3 protein, called by TCRdb with MiXCR from the multiplex PCR reads. The V and J calls and clone size come from TCRdb's table, not from the authors' own analysis. The sample yields 420,000 or so distinct CDR3 sequences, 16% seen once. Points from the study as a whole: Lower TCR diversity characterized persistent Graves' patients relative to newly diagnosed patients.

Per the germline V gene, CDR1 is LNHDA and CDR2 is SQIVND (reference sequence). CDR3 length equals 14 residues. V was pared by 7 bases and J by 6 bases, with 16 bases between. In the case of this clonotype: Its target is not known.

Time point reported: newly diagnosed GD, antithyroid drugs for less than 3 months. Generation of the TCR library employed RNA extracted from PBMCs. In addition, the sample was reused for a study of T cells in Graves' hyperthyroidism and ophthalmopathy.

This clonotype originated in a woman between 18 and 29 years old with Graves disease. The specimen was peripheral blood mononuclear cells (PBMCs), collected at new diagnosis, from a patient treated with antithyroid drugs. The chain uses TRBV19 and TRBJ2-1, with D unclear. The CDR3 DNA is TGTGCCAGTAAGGAGTCCTATGGTGGCAATGAGCAGTTCTTC. Residues: CASKESYGGNEQFF.